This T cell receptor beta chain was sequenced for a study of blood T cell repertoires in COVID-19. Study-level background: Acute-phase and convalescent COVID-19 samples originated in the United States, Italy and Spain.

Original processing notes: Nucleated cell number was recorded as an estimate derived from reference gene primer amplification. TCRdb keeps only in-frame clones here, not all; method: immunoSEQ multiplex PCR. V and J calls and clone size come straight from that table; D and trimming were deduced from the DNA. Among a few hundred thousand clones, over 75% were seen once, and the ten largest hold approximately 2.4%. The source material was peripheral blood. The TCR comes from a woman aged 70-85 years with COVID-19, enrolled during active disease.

DNA for the CDR3: TGTGCCAGCAGTTCGAGTGAGGTCCCAGATACGCAGTATTTT. It encodes CASSSSEVPDTQYF. This sequence joins TRBV6-2 or TRBV6-3 and TRBJ2-3; D uncertain. The ends were cut back, 4 bases at V and 4 bases at J, with 12 bases in the middle. The CDR3 totals 14 residues. Germline CDR1 reads MNHEY; CDR2 reads SVGEGT.